This T cell receptor (beta chain) was recovered during a study of patients and donors after allogeneic stem cell transplantation. The CDR3 covers 14 residues. The V and J ends lost 6 bases and 3 bases respectively, with 13 bases between them. The table lists this clonotype with a few counts. MiXCR, run by TCRdb on the RT-PCR reads, gives a single entry per CDR3 protein. The sample includes approximately 200,000 distinct CDR3 sequences, 41% of them seen just once. V gene TRBV12-3 or TRBV12-4 combines with J gene TRBJ2-3; maybe TRBD2 (7 bases). This receptor was obtained from a human donor who was either an allogeneic HSCT recipient or a stem cell or donor lymphocyte infusion donor (not recorded which). It is not recorded whose cells these are; they may come from a transplant donor. The sequencing sample was made of blood, either unsorted or a sorted T cell fraction (not recorded which). In DNA, the CDR3 is TGTGCCAGCAGGAGGGGGGGTGGTACAGATACGCAGTATTTT. This gives the protein CASRRGGGTDTQYF.